The next 23 T cell receptor beta chains were all read from a single sample in a study of blood T cells in healthy people across ages. Alongside a J-beta primer mix, a sample-barcoded 5' primer served in a second PCR lasting roughly 7 to 11 cycles. A single record per CDR3 protein comes from TCRdb applying MiXCR to the 5' RACE reads. Seen here are about 1.4 million distinct CDR3 sequences, approximately 59% observed once, and the top ten hold about 6.7%. The sample comprised blood. Every receptor here comes from a man aged 18-30 years in good health.

This clonotype was found a few times. The chain is built from TRBV7-8 and TRBJ2-3; D is uncertain. CDR1 SGHVS and CDR2 FQNEAQ come from the germline V gene. The CDR3 is 16 amino acids. V shed 0 bases and J shed 4 bases, with 14 bases lying between them. CDR3 sequence: CASSLAGVNKADTQYF. CDR3 in DNA: TGTGCCAGCAGCTTAGCTGGGGTGAACAAGGCAGATACGCAGTATTTT.

Turning to this clonotype: An end of the junction does not agree with germline; a read error may underlie this. The chain joins TRBV10-1 to TRBJ2-1; a possible D gene is TRBD2 (5 bases). CDR1 and CDR2 from the germline V gene are WNHNN and SYGVQD (reference sequence). CDR3 length equals 14 residues. The CDR3 DNA sequence: TGCGCCGGCAGTGAGGCGGGCGGGTCCAATGAGCAGTTCTTC. It translates to CAGSEAGGSNEQFF.

The chain has TRBV6-6 and TRBJ1-4; D may be TRBD1 (5 bases). The CDR3 is made up of 14 amino acids. V lost 6 bases and J 2 bases, leaving 10 bases between the germline ends. Per the germline V gene, CDR1 is MNHNY and CDR2 is SVGAGI (reference sequence). The CDR3 DNA sequence: TGTGCCAGCAGGGCAGGGACTACTAATGAAAAACTGTTTTTT. Its protein is CASRAGTTNEKLFF.

This clonotype was seen a handful of times. The rearrangement uses TRBV13 and TRBJ1-2; D is unclear. V gave up 5 bases and J gave up 1 base, with 17 bases separating them. This CDR3 has 16 residues. Germline assignment: CDR1 PRHDT and CDR2 FYEKMQ (reference sequence). The CDR3: CASSATPAPYNYGYTF. In nucleotides, the CDR3 is TGTGCCAGCAGCGCTACACCGGCTCCATATAACTATGGCTACACCTTC.

The V call is TRBV12-3 or TRBV12-4, the J call TRBJ2-7, with D perhaps matching TRBD2 (6 bases). V lost 8 bases, J lost 6 bases, and 14 bases lay in between. The CDR3 consists of 12 residues. CDR3 sequence (DNA): TGTGCCAGCGCGAGGGAGGAGGGCGAGCAGTACTTC. Its translation is CASAREEGEQYF.

The chain combines TRBV5-1 with TRBJ1-5; D is possibly TRBD1 (5 bases). V lost 7 bases, J lost 6 bases, and 14 bases lay in between. CDR1 is SGHRS and CDR2 is YFSETQ in the germline V gene. CDR3 length equals 13 residues. The CDR3 here is CASHLREVQPQHF. The DNA for the CDR3 is TGCGCCAGCCACCTCAGGGAAGTTCAGCCCCAGCATTTT.

The CDR3 is CASSLSLGGAGRPQHF. CDR3 in DNA: TGTGCCAGCAGCTTGAGTCTAGGCGGGGCCGGACGGCCCCAGCATTTT. The V call is TRBV4-2, the J call TRBJ1-5; maybe TRBD1 (5 bases). With 5 bases removed from V and 9 bases from J, the gap between germline ends came to 23 bases. From germline, CDR1 is LGHNA and CDR2 YNFKEQ. The CDR3 runs to 16 residues.

The chain joins TRBV29-1 to TRBJ2-5; possible D gene TRBD1, 6 bases. V lost 6 bases to trimming and J lost 1 base, with 9 bases between them. The CDR3 runs to 12 residues. Germline CDR1 SQVTM, CDR2 ANQGSEA. The CDR3, as DNA: TGCAGCGTCAGGGGTTTCCAAGAGACCCAGTACTTC. Amino acids: CSVRGFQETQYF.

The CDR3 sequence is CSARGQGAYNEQFF. In DNA, the CDR3 is TGCAGTGCTAGAGGGCAGGGAGCCTACAATGAGCAGTTCTTC. This chain links TRBV20-1 with TRBJ2-1; D could derive from TRBD1 or TRBD2 (5 bases each). This CDR3 has 14 residues. V lost 1 base and J 2 bases, leaving 9 bases between the germline ends. Looked up from germline, CDR1 is DFQATT and CDR2 is SNEGSKA (reference sequence).

The genes are TRBV6-5 and TRBJ2-7; tentative D call: TRBD2 (5 bases). V was cut by 5 bases and J by 7 bases, with 18 bases left in between. CDR1 and CDR2 from the germline V gene are MNHEY and SVGAGI. This CDR3 contains 14 residues. CDR3 protein: CASSPKISAGEQYF. Here the CDR3 DNA reads TGTGCCAGCAGTCCCAAAATTTCGGCGGGTGAGCAGTACTTC.

This chain links TRBV25-1 with TRBJ2-7; 7 bases align to TRBD1. Germline V gene sequence: CDR1 MGHDK, CDR2 SYGVNS. After removal of 8 bases from V and 1 base from J, the junction contained 2 bases not matched to a gene. The CDR3 consists of 12 residues. Here the CDR3 DNA reads TGTGCCAGCGGACAGGCATCCTACGAGCAGTACTTC. The encoded protein is CASGQASYEQYF.

The chain recombines TRBV5-1 with TRBJ2-1; D might be TRBD1 or TRBD2, each matching 5 bases. Trimming removed 7 bases from V and 9 bases from J, with 14 bases in between. This CDR3 has 12 amino acids. Per the germline V gene, CDR1 is SGHRS and CDR2 is YFSETQ. DNA for the CDR3: TGCGCCAGCCGCGCTTTTGGGGGTGAGCAGTTCTTC. As protein: CASRAFGGEQFF.

This rearrangement joins TRBV5-1 to TRBJ1-2; D unclear. The germline V gene has CDR1 SGHRS and CDR2 YFSETQ. Trimming took off 3 bases at V and 6 bases at J, with 18 bases between the two ends. This CDR3 contains 15 residues. The CDR3 loop reads CASSYSASPTDGYTF. The DNA for the CDR3 is TGCGCCAGCAGCTACTCCGCATCCCCAACGGATGGCTACACCTTC.

The chain combines TRBV9 with TRBJ2-3; perhaps TRBD2 as D (6 bases). The germline V gene has CDR1 SGDLS and CDR2 YYNGEE. The CDR3 runs 13 residues. Deletions cut 3 bases from V and 4 bases from J, with 9 bases between. The CDR3 protein is CASSGGDPDTQYF. The CDR3 nucleotides read TGTGCCAGCAGCGGGGGGGACCCAGATACGCAGTATTTT.

This clonotype has only a few counts. V gene TRBV6-1 combines with J gene TRBJ2-3; D not resolved. The CDR3 has 14 residues. V was clipped by 4 bases and J by 1 base, with 9 bases between them. Germline CDR1 MNHNS, CDR2 SASEGT. CDR3 region: CASSGSGGTDTQYF. DNA for the CDR3: TGTGCCAGCAGTGGTTCGGGCGGCACAGATACGCAGTATTTT.

The sample holds one count of this clonotype. The rearrangement links TRBV20-1 to TRBJ2-4; unclear D gene. The J call may be mistaken, given a closer DNA end match to TRBJ2-7. CDR1 is DFQATT and CDR2 is SNEGSKA in the germline V gene (reference sequence). There are 14 residues in the CDR3. In nucleotides, the CDR3 is TGCAGTGCTAGTCTCGCAGAGACCTTCTACGAGCAGTACTTC. It specifies CSASLAETFYEQYF.

V usage is TRBV12-3 or TRBV12-4 and J usage is TRBJ2-3; D not certain. The ends were cut back, 8 bases at V and 2 bases at J, with 8 bases in the middle. CDR3 size: 12 residues. The CDR3 region is CASRQATDTQYF. For the CDR3, the DNA is TGTGCCAGCCGGCAGGCCACAGATACGCAGTATTTT.

This clonotype was counted between two and nine times. This sequence joins TRBV20-1 and TRBJ2-4; maybe TRBD1 (5 bases). This CDR3 spans 15 amino acids. CDR1 is DFQATT and CDR2 is SNEGSKA in the germline V gene (reference sequence). V was cut by 4 bases and J by 3 bases, with 16 bases left in between. The CDR3 reads CSATPPIGDKNIQYF. CDR3 in DNA: TGCAGTGCTACCCCTCCGATAGGGGACAAAAACATTCAGTACTTC.

The V gene is TRBV20-1, the J gene TRBJ2-7; TRBD1 might be the D (6 bases). The germline V and J ends were trimmed by 3 bases and 6 bases, with 18 bases remaining between them. Germline CDR1 DFQATT, CDR2 SNEGSKA (reference sequence). The CDR3 is 14 residues long. CDR3 amino acids: CSARKETGRVEQYF. In DNA form, the CDR3 reads TGCAGTGCTAGGAAGGAGACAGGCCGGGTCGAGCAGTACTTC.

This sequence joins TRBV20-1 and TRBJ1-2; TRBD1 matches at 8 bases. Trimming at V came to 6 bases and at J to 3 bases, leaving 6 bases not matched to a gene. There are 13 residues in the CDR3. The germline gives CDR1 DFQATT, CDR2 SNEGSKA (reference sequence). CDR3 DNA: TGCAGTGCGCCCTTGACAGGGGACTATGGCTACACCTTC. This encodes CSAPLTGDYGYTF.

This clonotype was counted a few times. The chain recombines TRBV14 with TRBJ1-5; D is undetermined. V was shortened by 1 base and J by 7 bases, with 8 bases between the two germline ends. CDR1 SGHDN and CDR2 FVKESK come from the germline V gene. CDR3 length: 13 amino acids. The CDR3 nucleotides are TGTGCCAGCAGCCAAGGGTGGGGACAGCCCCAGCATTTT. Its translation is CASSQGWGQPQHF.

This clonotype appeared a few times. The CDR3 here is CASSLAGGPTDTQYF. In nucleotides, the CDR3 is TGCGCCAGCAGCTTAGCGGGGGGTCCCACAGATACGCAGTATTTT. V usage is TRBV5-1 and J usage is TRBJ2-3, with 9 bases identical to TRBD2. The CDR3 contains 15 residues. Looked up from germline, CDR1 is SGHRS and CDR2 is YFSETQ. V lost 2 bases and J lost 2; bases outside the gene matches: 3. Full variable domain (missing parts from reference TRBV5-1 and TRBJ2-3): KAGVTQTPRYLIKTRGQQVTLSCSPISGHRSVSWYQQTPGQGLQFLFEYFSETQRNKGNFPGRFSGRQFSNSRSEMNVSTLELGDSALYLCASSLAGGPTDTQYFGPGTRLTVL.

The V gene is TRBV27, the J gene TRBJ1-4; unclear D gene. V lost 4 bases and J lost 0, with 15 bases in between. The CDR3 covers 17 residues. Germline CDR1 reads MNHEY; CDR2 reads SMNVEV (reference sequence). The chain's CDR3 is CASSSLHAVATNEKLFF. As DNA, the CDR3 is TGTGCCAGCAGTTCCCTTCACGCAGTTGCAACTAATGAAAAACTGTTTTTT.